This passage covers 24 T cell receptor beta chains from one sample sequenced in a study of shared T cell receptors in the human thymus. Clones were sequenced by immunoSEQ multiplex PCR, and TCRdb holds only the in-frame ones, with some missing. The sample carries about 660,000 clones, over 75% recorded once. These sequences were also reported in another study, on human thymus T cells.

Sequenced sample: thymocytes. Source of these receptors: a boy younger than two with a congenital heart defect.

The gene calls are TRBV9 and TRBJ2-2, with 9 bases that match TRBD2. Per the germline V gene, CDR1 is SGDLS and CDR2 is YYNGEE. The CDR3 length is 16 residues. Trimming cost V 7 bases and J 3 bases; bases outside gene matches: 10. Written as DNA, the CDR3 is TGTGCCAGCGGCCGAATAGCGGGGGATGACACCGGGGAGCTGTTTTTT. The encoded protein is CASGRIAGDDTGELFF.

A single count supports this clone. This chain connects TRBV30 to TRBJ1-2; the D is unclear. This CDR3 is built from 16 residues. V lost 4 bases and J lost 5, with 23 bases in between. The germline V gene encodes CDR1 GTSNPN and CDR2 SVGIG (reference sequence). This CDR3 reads CAWNIPEEGLTYGYTF. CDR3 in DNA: TGTGCCTGGAACATCCCGGAGGAGGGCTTGACTTATGGCTACACCTTC.

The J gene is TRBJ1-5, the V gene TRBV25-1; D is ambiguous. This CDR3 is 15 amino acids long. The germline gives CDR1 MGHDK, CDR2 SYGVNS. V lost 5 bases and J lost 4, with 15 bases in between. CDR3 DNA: TGTGCCAGCAGTCCCCGGGAGGGTCCAAATCAGCCCCAGCATTTT. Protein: CASSPREGPNQPQHF.

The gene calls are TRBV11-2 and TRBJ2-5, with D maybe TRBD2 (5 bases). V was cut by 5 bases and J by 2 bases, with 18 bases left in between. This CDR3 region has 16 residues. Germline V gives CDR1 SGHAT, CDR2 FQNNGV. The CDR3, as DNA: TGTGCCAGCAGCCTAGGACTTAAGCCAGAACAAGAGACCCAGTACTTC. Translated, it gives CASSLGLKPEQETQYF.

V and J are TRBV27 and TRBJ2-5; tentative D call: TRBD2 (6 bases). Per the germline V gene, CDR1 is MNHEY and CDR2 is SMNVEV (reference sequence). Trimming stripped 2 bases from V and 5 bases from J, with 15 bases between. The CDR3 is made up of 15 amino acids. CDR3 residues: CASSLVSGSGETQYF. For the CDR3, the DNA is TGTGCCAGCAGTTTAGTCTCCGGGAGCGGTGAGACCCAGTACTTC.

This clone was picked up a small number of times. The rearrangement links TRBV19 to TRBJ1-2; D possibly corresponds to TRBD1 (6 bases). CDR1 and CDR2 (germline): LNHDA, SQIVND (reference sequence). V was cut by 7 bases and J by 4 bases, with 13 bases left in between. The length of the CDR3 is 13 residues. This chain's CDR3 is CASKQGRGYGYTF. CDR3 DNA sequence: TGTGCCAGTAAACAGGGTCGGGGCTATGGCTACACCTTC. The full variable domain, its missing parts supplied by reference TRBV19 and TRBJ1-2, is DGGITQSPKYLFRKEGQNVTLSCEQNLNHDAMYWYRQDPGQGLRLIYYSQIVNDFQKGDIAEGYSVSREKKESFPLTVTSAQKNPTAFYLCASKQGRGYGYTFGSGTRLTVV.

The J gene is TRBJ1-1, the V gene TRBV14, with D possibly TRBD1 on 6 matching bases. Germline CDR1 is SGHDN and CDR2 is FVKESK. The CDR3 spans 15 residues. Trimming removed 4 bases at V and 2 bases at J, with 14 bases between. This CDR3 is CASSPPGQYNTEAFF. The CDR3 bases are TGTGCCAGCAGCCCCCCCGGACAGTACAACACTGAAGCTTTCTTT.

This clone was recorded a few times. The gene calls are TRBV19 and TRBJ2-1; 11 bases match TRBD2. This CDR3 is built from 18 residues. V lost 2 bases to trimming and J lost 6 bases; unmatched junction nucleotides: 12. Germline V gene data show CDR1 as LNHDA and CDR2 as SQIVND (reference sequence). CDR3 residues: CASSISQTSGTLGNEQFF. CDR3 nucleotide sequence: TGTGCCAGTAGTATATCCCAGACTAGCGGGACCCTCGGCAATGAGCAGTTCTTC.

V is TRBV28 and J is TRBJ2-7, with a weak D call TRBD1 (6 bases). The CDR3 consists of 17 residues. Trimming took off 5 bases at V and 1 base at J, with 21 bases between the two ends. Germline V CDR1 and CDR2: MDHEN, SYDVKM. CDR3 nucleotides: TGTGCCAGCAGTGGGCCGTTCAAACGGGACATATCCTACGAGCAGTACTTC. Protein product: CASSGPFKRDISYEQYF.

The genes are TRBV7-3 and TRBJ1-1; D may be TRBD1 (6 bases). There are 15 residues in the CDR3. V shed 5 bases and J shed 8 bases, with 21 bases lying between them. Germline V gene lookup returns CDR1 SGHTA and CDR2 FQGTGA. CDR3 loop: CASSPKVGTLTEAFF. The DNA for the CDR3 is TGTGCCAGCAGCCCAAAGGTCGGGACACTCACCGAAGCTTTCTTT.

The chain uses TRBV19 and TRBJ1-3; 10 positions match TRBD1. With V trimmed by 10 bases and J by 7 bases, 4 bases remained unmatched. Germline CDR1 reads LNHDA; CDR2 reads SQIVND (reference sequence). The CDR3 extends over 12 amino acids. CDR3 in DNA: TGTGCCACCCAGGGACAGGGGAACACCATATATTTT. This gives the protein CATQGQGNTIYF.

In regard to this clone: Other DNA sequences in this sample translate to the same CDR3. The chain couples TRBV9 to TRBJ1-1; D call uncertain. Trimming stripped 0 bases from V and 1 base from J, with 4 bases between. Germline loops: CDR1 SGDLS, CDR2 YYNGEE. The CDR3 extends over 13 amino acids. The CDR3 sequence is CASSVAGNTEAFF. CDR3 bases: TGTGCCAGCAGCGTAGCAGGGAACACTGAAGCTTTCTTT.

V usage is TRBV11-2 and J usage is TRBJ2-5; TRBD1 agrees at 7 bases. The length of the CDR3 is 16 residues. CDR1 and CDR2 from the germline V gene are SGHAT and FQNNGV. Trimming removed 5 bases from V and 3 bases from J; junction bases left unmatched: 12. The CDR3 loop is CASSPKGAGREETQYF. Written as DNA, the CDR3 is TGTGCCAGCAGCCCTAAGGGGGCAGGTAGGGAAGAGACCCAGTACTTC. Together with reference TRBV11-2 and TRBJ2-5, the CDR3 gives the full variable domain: EAGVAQSPRYKIIEKRQSVAFWCNPISGHATLYWYQQILGQGPKLLIQFQNNGVVDDSQLPKDRFSAERLKGVDSTLKIQPAKLEDSAVYLCASSPKGAGREETQYFGPGTRLLVL.

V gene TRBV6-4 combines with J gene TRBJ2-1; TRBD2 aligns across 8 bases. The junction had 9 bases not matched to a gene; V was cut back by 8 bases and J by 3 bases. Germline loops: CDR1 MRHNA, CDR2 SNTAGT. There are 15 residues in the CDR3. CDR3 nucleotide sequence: TGTGCCAGCCGCCGGGATAGCGGGGACTACAATGAGCAGTTCTTC. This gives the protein CASRRDSGDYNEQFF.

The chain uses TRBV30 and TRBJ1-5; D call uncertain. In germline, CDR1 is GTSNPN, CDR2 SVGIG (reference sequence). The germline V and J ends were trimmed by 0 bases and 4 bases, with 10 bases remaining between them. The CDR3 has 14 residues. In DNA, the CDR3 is TGTGCCTGGAGTGTACCGACACAAAATCAGCCCCAGCATTTT. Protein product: CAWSVPTQNQPQHF.

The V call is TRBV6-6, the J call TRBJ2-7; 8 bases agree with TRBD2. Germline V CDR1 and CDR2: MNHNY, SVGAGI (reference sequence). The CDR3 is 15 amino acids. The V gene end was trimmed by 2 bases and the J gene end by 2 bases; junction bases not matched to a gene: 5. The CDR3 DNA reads TGTGCCAGCAGTTACAAGCGGGAGACTACCTACGAGCAGTACTTC. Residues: CASSYKRETTYEQYF.

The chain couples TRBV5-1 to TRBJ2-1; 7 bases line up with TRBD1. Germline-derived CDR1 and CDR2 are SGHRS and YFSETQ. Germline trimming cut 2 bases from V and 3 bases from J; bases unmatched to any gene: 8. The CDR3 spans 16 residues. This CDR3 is CASSFYGTEDYNEQFF. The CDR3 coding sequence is TGCGCCAGCAGCTTCTACGGGACAGAGGACTACAATGAGCAGTTCTTC.

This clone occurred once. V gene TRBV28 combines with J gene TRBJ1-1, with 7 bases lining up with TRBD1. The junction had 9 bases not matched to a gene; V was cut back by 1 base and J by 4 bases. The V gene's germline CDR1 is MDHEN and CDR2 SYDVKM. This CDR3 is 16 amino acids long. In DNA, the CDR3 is TGTGCCAGCAGTTTATCCTCGCGAGGGACAGTCACTGAAGCTTTCTTT. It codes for CASSLSSRGTVTEAFF.

CDR3 DNA: TGCGCCAGCAGCTTGGAGGAGTACATGAACACTGAAGCTTTCTTT. It translates to CASSLEEYMNTEAFF. The chain has TRBV5-1 and TRBJ1-1; no definite D call. V lost 0 bases to trimming and J lost 0 bases, with 9 bases between them. Germline CDR1 SGHRS, CDR2 YFSETQ. The CDR3 loop spans 15 amino acids. Drawing the rest from reference TRBV5-1 and TRBJ1-1, the complete variable domain is KAGVTQTPRYLIKTRGQQVTLSCSPISGHRSVSWYQQTPGQGLQFLFEYFSETQRNKGNFPGRFSGRQFSNSRSEMNVSTLELGDSALYLCASSLEEYMNTEAFFGQGTRLTVV.

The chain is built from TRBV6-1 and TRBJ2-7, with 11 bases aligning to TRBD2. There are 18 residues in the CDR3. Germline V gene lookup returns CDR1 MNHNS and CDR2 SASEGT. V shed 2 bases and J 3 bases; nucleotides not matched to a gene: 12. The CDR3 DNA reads TGTGCCAGCAGTGAAAAGGGACACGGGACTAGCGGTCGCTACGAGCAGTACTTC. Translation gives CASSEKGHGTSGRYEQYF.

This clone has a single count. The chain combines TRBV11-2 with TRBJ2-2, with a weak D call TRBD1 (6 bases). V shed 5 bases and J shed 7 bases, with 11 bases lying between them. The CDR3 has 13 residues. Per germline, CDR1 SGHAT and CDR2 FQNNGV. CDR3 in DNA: TGTGCCAGCAGCAAACAGGGTTTCGGGGAGCTGTTTTTT. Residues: CASSKQGFGELFF.

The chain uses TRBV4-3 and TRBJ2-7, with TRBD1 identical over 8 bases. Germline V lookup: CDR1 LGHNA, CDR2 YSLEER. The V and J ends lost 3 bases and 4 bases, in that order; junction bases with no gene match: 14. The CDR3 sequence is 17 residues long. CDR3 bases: TGCGCCAGCAGCCAGGGCCGTTATTTGGACAGGGTTTACGAGCAGTACTTC. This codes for CASSQGRYLDRVYEQYF.

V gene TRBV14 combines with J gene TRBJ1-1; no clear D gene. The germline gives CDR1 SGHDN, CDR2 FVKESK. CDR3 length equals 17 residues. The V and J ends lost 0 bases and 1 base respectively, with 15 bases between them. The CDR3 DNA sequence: TGTGCCAGCAGCCAAGATAGAGTGACTCCGCGGAACACTGAAGCTTTCTTT. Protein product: CASSQDRVTPRNTEAFF.

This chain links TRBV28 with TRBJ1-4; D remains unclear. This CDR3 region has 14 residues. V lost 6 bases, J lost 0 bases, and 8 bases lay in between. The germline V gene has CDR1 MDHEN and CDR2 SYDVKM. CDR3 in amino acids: CASSAITTNEKLFF. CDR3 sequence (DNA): TGTGCCAGCAGCGCTATCACAACTAATGAAAAACTGTTTTTT.